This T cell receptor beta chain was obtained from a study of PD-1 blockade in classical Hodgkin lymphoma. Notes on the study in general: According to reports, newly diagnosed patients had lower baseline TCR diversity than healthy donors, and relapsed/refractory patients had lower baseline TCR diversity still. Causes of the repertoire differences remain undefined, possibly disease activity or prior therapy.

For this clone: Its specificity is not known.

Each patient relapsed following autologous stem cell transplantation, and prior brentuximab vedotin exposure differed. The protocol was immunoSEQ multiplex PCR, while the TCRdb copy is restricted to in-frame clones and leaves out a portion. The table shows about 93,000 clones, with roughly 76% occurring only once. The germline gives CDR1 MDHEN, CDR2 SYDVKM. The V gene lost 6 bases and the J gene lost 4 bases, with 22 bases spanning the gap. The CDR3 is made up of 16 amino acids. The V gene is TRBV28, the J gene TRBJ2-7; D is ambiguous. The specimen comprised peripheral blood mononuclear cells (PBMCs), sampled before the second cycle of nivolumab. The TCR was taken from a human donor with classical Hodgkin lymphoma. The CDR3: CASSSPEQWPPYEQYF. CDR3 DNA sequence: TGTGCCAGCAGCTCTCCCGAACAGTGGCCCCCTTACGAGCAGTACTTC.